The 14 T cell receptor beta chains reported below all come from one sample, sequenced in a study of CD8+ T cells in alopecia areata. Sequencing used cDNA as its template, made by extracting RNA and reverse transcribing it. Assay: immunoSEQ multiplex PCR; the TCRdb copy retains only in-frame clones and omits some. The sample includes approximately 140,000 clones, 87% seen only once; the top ten take less than 15%. Sequenced material: CD8+ T cells sorted from blood, taken at week 0. These receptors originate from a human donor with alopecia areata.

This chain connects TRBV29-1 to TRBJ2-5; TRBD2 might be the D (7 bases). This CDR3 is 13 amino acids long. CDR1 is SQVTM, CDR2 ANQGSEA, per germline. V lost 7 bases and J lost 5, with 17 bases in between. The CDR3 loop is CSALSQGGETQYF. The CDR3, as DNA: TGCAGCGCCCTATCACAGGGAGGGGAGACCCAGTACTTC.

This chain connects TRBV6-5 to TRBJ2-5; the D gene could be TRBD1 or TRBD2 (5 bases each). Germline CDR1 and CDR2: MNHEY and SVGAGI. V was trimmed by 2 bases and J by 2 bases, leaving 9 bases between them. The CDR3 has 14 amino acids. The chain's CDR3 is CASSYRDAQETQYF. The CDR3 DNA sequence: TGTGCCAGCAGTTACCGGGACGCTCAAGAGACCCAGTACTTC.

The J gene is TRBJ1-2, the V gene TRBV5-1; 9 bases are a match to TRBD1. V shed 3 bases and J 7 bases; nucleotides not matched to a gene: 13. The CDR3 is 16 amino acids. Germline V gives CDR1 SGHRS, CDR2 YFSETQ. For the CDR3, the DNA is TGCGCCAGCAGCTCGCCCGTACAAACAGGGGGCGGTGGCTACACCTTC. It codes for CASSSPVQTGGGGYTF.

The rearrangement links TRBV7-6 to TRBJ2-1; 10 bases agree with TRBD2. Trimming cost V 0 bases and J 10 bases; bases outside gene matches: 6. This CDR3 region has 15 residues. Germline CDR1 SGHVS, CDR2 FNYEAQ. The CDR3 is CASSLAAGGPREQFF. As DNA, the CDR3 is TGTGCCAGCAGCTTAGCAGCGGGAGGGCCTCGGGAGCAGTTCTTC.

CDR3: CASRTGSRDNSPLHF. CDR3 coding DNA: TGTGCCAGCAGGACAGGGTCACGGGATAATTCACCCCTCCACTTT. The V call is TRBV2, the J call TRBJ1-6, with TRBD1 matching over 7 bases. This CDR3 spans 15 amino acids. The V and J ends lost 6 bases and 5 bases, in that order; junction bases with no gene match: 7. From germline, CDR1 is SNHLY and CDR2 FYNNEI.

This chain links TRBV29-1 with TRBJ1-2; unclear D gene. The CDR3 length is 14 residues. V lost 4 bases and J lost 1, with 13 bases in between. From germline, CDR1 is SQVTM and CDR2 ANQGSEA. The CDR3 reads CSVVGSLNNYGYTF. CDR3 DNA sequence: TGCAGCGTTGTCGGCAGCTTAAATAACTATGGCTACACCTTC.

A remark on this clone: One end of the junction fails to match germline, which may point to a read error. The genes are TRBV7-3 and TRBJ1-2; TRBD1 matches 8 bases. Germline lookup yields CDR1 SGHTA and CDR2 FQGTGA. The CDR3 length is 15 residues. CDR3 protein: CASSLTKTGDYGYTF. CDR3 nucleotides: TGTGCCAGCAGCCTAACAAAGACAGGGGACTATGGCTACACCTTC.

This chain uses TRBV9 with TRBJ1-2; no clear D. CDR1 SGDLS and CDR2 YYNGEE come from the germline V gene. V lost 0 bases to trimming and J lost 4 bases, with 16 bases between them. This CDR3 is built from 16 residues. The CDR3 sequence: CASSVVSPPPPYGYTF. The CDR3 coding sequence is TGTGCCAGCAGCGTAGTGAGTCCCCCCCCACCCTATGGCTACACCTTC.

With respect to this clone: The sample has other DNA sequences that encode this CDR3 too. The chain recombines TRBV9 with TRBJ2-2, with no clear D. V lost 0 bases to trimming and J lost 6 bases, with 6 bases between them. This CDR3 region has 13 residues. Germline lookup yields CDR1 SGDLS and CDR2 YYNGEE. CDR3 protein: CASSVGVPGELFF. The CDR3 region has the DNA TGTGCCAGCAGCGTAGGGGTACCCGGGGAGCTGTTTTTT.

The V and J genes are TRBV27 and TRBJ2-1; 7 positions agree with TRBD2. The CDR3 has 18 residues. Germline V gene sequence: CDR1 MNHEY, CDR2 SMNVEV (reference sequence). V was pared by 0 bases and J by 0 bases, with 8 bases of the junction left unmatched. CDR3 coding DNA: TGTGCCAGCAGTTTATCCGGCCTAGCGGCCAGCTCCTACAATGAGCAGTTCTTC. This codes for CASSLSGLAASSYNEQFF.

This chain uses TRBV27 with TRBJ2-5; no firm D call. Germline values: CDR1 MNHEY, CDR2 SMNVEV (reference sequence). CDR3 size: 13 residues. Trimming removed 4 bases from V and 4 bases from J, with 10 bases in between. CDR3 in DNA: TGTGCCAGCAGTTCCCCCTTTGGAGAGACCCAGTACTTC. It yields the protein CASSSPFGETQYF.

The chain uses TRBV29-1 and TRBJ2-6; TRBD1 matches at 11 bases. Germline V gene sequence: CDR1 SQVTM, CDR2 ANQGSEA. With V trimmed by 5 bases and J by 0 bases, 6 bases remained unmatched. CDR3 length: 17 residues. The CDR3 sequence: CSVPGQGDSSGANVLTF. The CDR3 DNA follows: TGCAGCGTTCCGGGACAGGGGGATAGCTCTGGGGCCAACGTCCTGACTTTC.

The CDR3 nucleotides read TGTGCCAGCAGCCCTCTCCCCGGTGGCAACCCCTACGAGCAGTACTTC. Protein product: CASSPLPGGNPYEQYF. V and J are TRBV7-6 and TRBJ2-7; the D is unclear. The germline V gene encodes CDR1 SGHVS and CDR2 FNYEAQ. Trimming left V 5 bases short and J 2 bases short, with 19 bases between. This CDR3 has 16 residues.

This chain joins TRBV12-5 and TRBJ1-1; D might be TRBD1 (5 bases). This CDR3 has 11 amino acids. Germline V lookup: CDR1 LGHNT, CDR2 FRNRAP. V was clipped by 4 bases and J by 5 bases, with 5 bases between them. In DNA form, the CDR3 reads TGTGCTAGTGGTTGGACAACTGAAGCTTTCTTT. It specifies CASGWTTEAFF.